This T cell receptor beta chain was found in a study of T cell responses to AZD1222 COVID-19 vaccine. General study points: It should be noted that donors were predominantly white British and more often female, and clonal diversity was possibly underestimated. Increased Spike-specific TCR breadth and depth were observed after two AZD1222 doses. CD4 TCRs linked to vaccination spanned spike, dominating at 160-218 and 743-854. Just a handful of AZD1222 recipients tested seropositive at baseline.

CDR3 size: 12 residues. Trimming left V 3 bases short and J 1 base short, with 3 bases between. TCRdb's copy holds only in-frame clones and misses some; the assay was immunoSEQ multiplex PCR. The sample has more than 140,000 clones, approximately 95% seen once. Regarding this clone: The target antigen is unknown.

The TCR comes from an adult in good health. This chain uses TRBV12-3 or TRBV12-4 with TRBJ1-1, with D unclear. Material: peripheral blood, obtained on day 0 of MenACWY control vaccination. For the CDR3, the DNA is TGTGCCAGCAGTTTTGAGAACACTGAAGCTTTCTTT. This encodes CASSFENTEAFF.